Listed below are T cell receptor beta chains from one sample, sequenced in a study of blood T cell repertoires in COVID-19. Generated by immunoSEQ multiplex PCR, the TCRdb table keeps only in-frame clones and is missing some. Of about 210,000 clones listed, just under 85% were seen once; the top ten hold about 0.91%. Sequencing was performed on peripheral blood. Every receptor here comes from a man aged 55 to 70 with COVID-19, enrolled during active disease. The CDR3 runs from the conserved cysteine through the conserved F or W. Fields, in order: J gene, D gene, clone size, V gene, CDR3 DNA, CDR3 protein. D genes are given only for firm matches. Some rows have no size entry. The others give once, few or many, or a class for an expanded clone.

J: TRBJ2-1; D: .; size: .; V: TRBV14; DNA: TGTGCCAGCAGCCAAACCCGACAGCCCCCGCTGGATGAGCAGTTCTTC; CDR3: CASSQTRQPPLDEQFF
J: TRBJ2-2; D: TRBD2; size: .; V: TRBV4-1; DNA: TGCGCCAGCAGCCAACATAGGCTAGCGGGAGGGCCGAGAACCGGGGAGCTGTTTTTT; CDR3: CASSQHRLAGGPRTGELFF
J: TRBJ1-3; D: .; size: .; V: TRBV6-5; DNA: TGTGCCAGCAGTTACTCGTTGGCAGGGGCTGGAAACACCATATATTTT; CDR3: CASSYSLAGAGNTIYF
J: TRBJ2-5; D: .; size: .; V: TRBV28; DNA: TGTGCCAGCAGCGCCTGGCGGGGCCAAGAGACCCAGTACTTC; CDR3: CASSAWRGQETQYF
J: TRBJ2-1; D: .; size: .; V: TRBV5-4; DNA: TGTGCCAGCAGCTGGGTTAGTAGCGATGAGCAGTTCTTC; CDR3: CASSWVSSDEQFF
J: TRBJ1-1; D: TRBD1; size: .; V: TRBV13; DNA: TGTGCCAGCAGCCAGGGGGTTAACACTGAAGCTTTCTTT; CDR3: CASSQGVNTEAFF
J: TRBJ1-1; D: .; size: .; V: TRBV5-5; DNA: TGTGCCAGCAGCTTGAGAGGGAACACTGAAGCTTTCTTT; CDR3: CASSLRGNTEAFF
J: TRBJ2-7; D: TRBD1; size: .; V: TRBV7-8; DNA: TGTGCCAGCAGCTTAGGTGCTGACAGGGGCGAGCAGTACTTC; CDR3: CASSLGADRGEQYF
J: TRBJ2-3; D: .; size: .; V: TRBV5-1; DNA: TGCGCCAGCAGCCGGAGGACGGGAAGCACAGATACGCAGTATTTT; CDR3: CASSRRTGSTDTQYF
J: TRBJ2-2; D: .; size: .; V: TRBV9; DNA: TGTGCCAGCAGCGTAGCGGAAAGCGGAACCGGGGAGCTGTTTTTT; CDR3: CASSVAESGTGELFF
J: TRBJ1-6; D: .; size: few; V: TRBV5-1; DNA: TGCGCCAGCAGCTCTGGACAGAATTATAATTCACCCCTCCACTTT; CDR3: CASSSGQNYNSPLHF
J: TRBJ2-5; D: .; size: .; V: TRBV10-2; DNA: TGCGCCAGCAGTGGGGGGGGCTGGGAGACCCAGTACTTC; CDR3: CASSGGGWETQYF
J: TRBJ2-2; D: TRBD1; size: .; V: TRBV24-1; DNA: TGTGCCACCAGTGATTTGGGACAGGGGAACACCGGGGAGCTGTTTTTT; CDR3: CATSDLGQGNTGELFF
J: TRBJ1-4; D: TRBD1; size: few; V: TRBV4-1; DNA: TGCGCCAGCAGCCAAGTCGGGACAGGGGGTGAAAAACTGTTTTTT; CDR3: CASSQVGTGGEKLFF
J: TRBJ2-7; D: .; size: .; V: TRBV28; DNA: TGTGCCAGCAGCCTTCGAGGCTACGAGCAGTACTTC; CDR3: CASSLRGYEQYF
J: TRBJ2-7; D: TRBD2; size: .; V: TRBV10-3; DNA: TGTGCCATCAGCGGGGGGGGGCTAGCGGGATCCTACGAGCAGTACTTC; CDR3: CAISGGGLAGSYEQYF
J: TRBJ2-7; D: .; size: .; V: TRBV5-1; DNA: TGCGCCAGCAGGTTCGAGCACGAGCAGTACTTC; CDR3: CASRFEHEQYF